The sequence of this TCR beta chain was determined in a study of blood T cell repertoires in COVID-19. Looking at the study overall: Sites across the United States, Italy and Spain contributed samples from acute and convalescent COVID-19. In each case, the material was cDNA or gDNA derived from T cells, B-cell-depleted T cells, or PBMCs.

Authors' analysis steps: How many nucleated cells were present was estimated from reference gene primer amplification. Profiling relied on immunoSEQ multiplex PCR, and the TCRdb table lists in-frame clones only, not all of them. Clone size and V and J calls were adopted from that table, with D and trimming inferred from the DNA. Altogether around 180,000 clones are present, under 90% being singletons, with the ten largest covering roughly 6.8%. Unmatched junction bases numbered 3, after V lost 4 bases and J lost 4 bases. The CDR3 loop spans 13 amino acids. The count of this clone is one. The sequence was collected from a human donor in a cohort sampled during active COVID-19. The genes are TRBV12-3 or TRBV12-4 and TRBJ2-7, with TRBD1 matching 8 bases. The sequencing input was peripheral blood. This chain's CDR3 is CASSSGGRYEQYF. CDR3 bases: TGTGCCAGCAGTTCAGGGGGCAGGTACGAGCAGTACTTC.